Listed below are T cell receptor beta chains from one sample, sequenced in a study of human T cells and chemical hapten exposure. TCRdb passed the RACE reads through MiXCR, listing each CDR3 protein once. Of roughly 38,000 distinct CDR3 sequences in the sample, more than 10% were seen once. The sequencing used whole blood, collected in connection with sensitization to the hapten diphenylcyclopropenone (DPC). Every receptor here comes from a woman between 35 and 50 years old with alopecia areata. Some clones in this sample may be carry-over from other donors' samples. Each CDR3 is given with its conserved first and last residue. D genes are given only for firm matches. Clone size is shown for a subset of rows, as once, few, many or a class of expanded clone.

d_gene	abundance	j_gene	v_gene	CDR3nt	CDR3aa
TRBD2	many	TRBJ2-1	TRBV27	TGTGCCAGCAGTTTATTTCCTAGCGGGGAGGTCCGAGGCTACAATGAGCAGTTCTTC	CASSLFPSGEVRGYNEQFF
NA	many	TRBJ1-1	TRBV28	TGTGCCAGCAGTTTATGGAGGACGGTGAACACTGAAGCTTTCTTT	CASSLWRTVNTEAFF
TRBD2	many	TRBJ2-5	TRBV4-3	TGCGCCAGCAGCCAAGATGCGGGGGGGAAGACCCAGTACTTC	CASSQDAGGKTQYF
NA	NA	TRBJ2-5	TRBV13	TGTGCCAGCAGCTTAATCGGACCTCAGCGGGAGACCCAGTACTTC	CASSLIGPQRETQYF
NA	many	TRBJ2-5	TRBV5-1	TGCGCCAGCAGCTTGTTATGGGGCGCGGAGACCCAGTACTTC	CASSLLWGAETQYF
NA	many	TRBJ2-6	TRBV2	TGTGCCAGCACCCCCCTCGGCAGGGCTGGGGCCAACGTCCTGACTTTC	CASTPLGRAGANVLTF
NA	many	TRBJ1-2	TRBV18	TGTGCCAGCTCACCCCGACAGGCCCCCCCAGATGGCTACACCTTC	CASSPRQAPPDGYTF
TRBD2	many	TRBJ2-2	TRBV2	TGTGCCAGCAGCGGGACTAGCGGACCCGGCGGGGAGCTGTTTTTT	CASSGTSGPGGELFF
NA	NA	TRBJ1-2	TRBV20-1	TGCAGTGCTAGTCCCCTAGATTTGAATGGCTACACCTTC	CSASPLDLNGYTF
NA	many	TRBJ1-5	TRBV30	TGTGCCTGGAGTGGTAGCGACAGTAGCAATCAGCCCCAGCATTTT	CAWSGSDSSNQPQHF
NA	many	TRBJ1-5	TRBV28	TGTGCCAGCAGTTTTAGGACAGCACATAGCAATCAGCCCCAGCATTTT	CASSFRTAHSNQPQHF
NA	few	TRBJ2-7	TRBV7-2	TGTGCCAGCAGCTTATCGTTCGAGCAGTACTTC	CASSLSFEQYF
NA	few	TRBJ1-6	TRBV6-1	TGTGCCAGCAGTGAATACAGGGTTTATTCACCCCTCCACTTT	CASSEYRVYSPLHF
NA	many	TRBJ2-2	TRBV29-1	TGCAGCGCCCGAACTCCGGGACAAAGAACCGGGGAGCTGTTTTTT	CSARTPGQRTGELFF
NA	many	TRBJ2-7	TRBV7-9	TGTGCCAGCAGCCCGCGCCACAGCTACGAGCAGTACTTC	CASSPRHSYEQYF
NA	many	TRBJ1-6	TRBV5-5	TGTGCCAGCAGCTTGCGGGGAGACCCCGGGGTGCGGTCACCCCTCCACTTT	CASSLRGDPGVRSPLHF
NA	many	TRBJ1-1	TRBV7-9	TGTGCCAGCATCACAGGACCGAACACTGAAGCTTTCTTT	CASITGPNTEAFF
NA	few	TRBJ1-4	TRBV15	TGTGCCACCAGCAGAGATGGCGGACGGGGAAAACTGTTTTTT	CATSRDGGRGKLFF
TRBD1	many	TRBJ2-3	TRBV29-1	TGCAGCGTGCAGGGACAGAGGGAGTTATTGGATACGCAGTATTTT	CSVQGQRELLDTQYF
NA	few	TRBJ1-4	TRBV7-9	TGTGCCAGCACCCCTCGGGCGGAATACAATGAAAAACTGTTTTTT	CASTPRAEYNEKLFF
TRBD1	NA	TRBJ1-1	TRBV28	TGTGCCAGCAGTTTTAGAAGGGACAGGGAAGCTTTCTTT	CASSFRRDREAFF
NA	few	TRBJ2-2	TRBV28	TGTGCCAGCAGTCTCATACCCACGAACACCGGGGAGCTGTTTTTT	CASSLIPTNTGELFF
NA	many	TRBJ1-2	TRBV6-6	TGTGCCAGCAGTTCCCCCCGGCCGTGGGGCTACACCTTC	CASSSPRPWGYTF
TRBD1	NA	TRBJ2-3	TRBV10-2	TGCGCCAGCAGTGAGCCCGGGACAGGGAAGTATTTT	CASSEPGTGKYF
NA	few	TRBJ2-7	TRBV6-6	TGTGCCAGCAGGACCATGGACTACCCATCACCGTACGAGCAGTACTTC	CASRTMDYPSPYEQYF
TRBD2	many	TRBJ2-3	TRBV19	TGTGCCAGTACTCTTAGCGGGACCCCAGATACGCAGTATTTT	CASTLSGTPDTQYF
NA	NA	TRBJ2-1	TRBV9	TGTGCCAGCAGCGTAGACCCAAGGGGTCGGGGGTACAATGAGCAGTTCTTC	CASSVDPRGRGYNEQFF
NA	many	TRBJ1-2	TRBV7-8	TGTGCCAGCAGCTTAGTTCGGGGAGAAGACGGCTACACCTTC	CASSLVRGEDGYTF
NA	many	TRBJ2-7	TRBV5-1	TGCGCCAGCAGTACAGGGTTCTACGAGCAGTACTTC	CASSTGFYEQYF
TRBD1	many	TRBJ1-1	TRBV5-1	TGCGCCAGCAGCTGGACAGGGATTGAAGCTGAAGCTTTCTTT	CASSWTGIEAEAFF
NA	few	TRBJ2-7	TRBV30	TGTGCCTTCTCGAGGCAGTCCTACGAGCAGTACTTC	CAFSRQSYEQYF
NA	many	TRBJ2-5	TRBV12-3/TRBV12-4	TGTGCCAGCAGCCCCCTCGGCAGCGGGCAAGAGACCCAGTACTTC	CASSPLGSGQETQYF
NA	many	TRBJ1-5	TRBV28	TGTGCCAGCAGTTTCCCCTGGGGAAATCAGCCCCAGCATTTT	CASSFPWGNQPQHF
NA	many	TRBJ2-1	TRBV14	TGTGCCAGCAGCCCCACGTCAGGGGCGAACAATGAGCAGTTCTTC	CASSPTSGANNEQFF
NA	many	TRBJ2-2	TRBV7-8	TGTGCCAGCAGCCCGTGGGGCGGTCAGACTGTCGGGGAGCTGTTTTTT	CASSPWGGQTVGELFF
TRBD1	many	TRBJ2-2	TRBV25-1	TGTGCCAGCAGTGCTCCGGGACAGGGGAGCACCGGGGAGCTGTTTTTT	CASSAPGQGSTGELFF
NA	NA	TRBJ1-5	TRBV15	TGTGCCACCAGCAGAGCGGGGAATCAGCCCCAGCATTTT	CATSRAGNQPQHF
NA	NA	TRBJ2-3	TRBV28	TGTGCCAGCGTAGAGGCGGATACGCAGTATTTT	CASVEADTQYF
NA	many	TRBJ2-5	TRBV28	TGTGCCAGCAGTCCTCAGGACTTGGGGACCCAGTACTTC	CASSPQDLGTQYF
NA	few	TRBJ2-1	TRBV30	TGTGCCTGGAGTGTAAGCGCCCCCCATGAGCAGTTCTTC	CAWSVSAPHEQFF
NA	many	TRBJ2-7	TRBV7-6	TGTGCCAGCAGCTCCTCGGGTCCCTCCTACGAGCAGTACTTC	CASSSSGPSYEQYF